The rows below give T cell receptor beta chains drawn from one sample of a study of T cell responses to AZD1222 COVID-19 vaccine. Sequenced by immunoSEQ multiplex PCR; TCRdb stores in-frame clones only, minus some. The data contain 150,000 to 200,000 clones, 80% to 95% of them seen just once; the ten biggest clones take up 1.6%. Sample: peripheral blood, taken on day 0 of AZD1222 vaccination. The receptors originated from an adult in good health. CDR3s include the opening cysteine and the closing phenylalanine or tryptophan. Each record gives: V gene, clone size, J gene, D gene, CDR3 protein, CDR3 DNA. A D gene is named only where the DNA matches it firmly. Clone size is stated in some rows and not others, as once, few, many or a class when expanded.

v_gene: TRBV9; abundance: -; j_gene: TRBJ1-1; d_gene: -; CDR3aa: CASSASTGLYTEAFF; CDR3nt: TGTGCCAGCAGCGCCTCGACAGGTTTATACACTGAAGCTTTCTTT
v_gene: TRBV29-1; abundance: -; j_gene: TRBJ1-1; d_gene: -; CDR3aa: CSVGEGRAEAFF; CDR3nt: TGCAGCGTTGGGGAGGGGCGGGCCGAAGCTTTCTTT
v_gene: TRBV6-6; abundance: -; j_gene: TRBJ2-1; d_gene: -; CDR3aa: CASEGDTNEQFF; CDR3nt: TGTGCCAGCGAAGGGGACACGAATGAGCAGTTCTTC
v_gene: TRBV18; abundance: -; j_gene: TRBJ1-6; d_gene: -; CDR3aa: CASHPGGTNSPLHF; CDR3nt: TGTGCCAGCCACCCCGGCGGCACTAATTCACCCCTCCACTTT
v_gene: TRBV2; abundance: -; j_gene: TRBJ2-1; d_gene: -; CDR3aa: CASSELGRERNEQFF; CDR3nt: TGTGCCAGCAGTGAACTTGGACGGGAGAGGAATGAGCAGTTCTTC
v_gene: TRBV29-1; abundance: -; j_gene: TRBJ2-2; d_gene: -; CDR3aa: CSVVPGWNTGELFF; CDR3nt: TGCAGCGTTGTGCCAGGGTGGAACACCGGGGAGCTGTTTTTT
v_gene: TRBV9; abundance: once; j_gene: TRBJ1-6; d_gene: -; CDR3aa: CASSPQPGQGSPLHF; CDR3nt: TGTGCCAGCAGCCCTCAGCCGGGACAAGGGTCACCCCTCCACTTT
v_gene: TRBV5-5; abundance: -; j_gene: TRBJ2-2; d_gene: TRBD1; CDR3aa: CASSTRQGFQNTGELFF; CDR3nt: TGTGCCAGCAGCACCAGACAGGGCTTTCAGAACACCGGGGAGCTGTTTTTT
v_gene: TRBV5-1; abundance: -; j_gene: TRBJ2-1; d_gene: TRBD2; CDR3aa: CASSPGLADNEQFF; CDR3nt: TGCGCCAGCAGCCCGGGACTAGCGGACAATGAGCAGTTCTTC
v_gene: TRBV6-2/TRBV6-3; abundance: few; j_gene: TRBJ2-1; d_gene: TRBD2; CDR3aa: CASSYTGGAPNEQFF; CDR3nt: TGTGCCAGCAGTTATACCGGGGGGGCCCCCAATGAGCAGTTCTTC
v_gene: TRBV4-1; abundance: few; j_gene: TRBJ2-7; d_gene: TRBD2; CDR3aa: CASSQVLAGYYEQYF; CDR3nt: TGCGCCAGCAGCCAAGTACTAGCGGGATACTACGAGCAGTACTTC
v_gene: TRBV19; abundance: -; j_gene: TRBJ2-7; d_gene: TRBD1; CDR3aa: CASRQQGVYEQYF; CDR3nt: TGTGCCAGTAGGCAACAGGGGGTCTACGAGCAGTACTTC
v_gene: TRBV27; abundance: -; j_gene: TRBJ2-1; d_gene: TRBD2; CDR3aa: CASSPGLADEQFF; CDR3nt: TGTGCCAGCAGCCCCGGACTAGCCGATGAGCAGTTCTTC
v_gene: TRBV7-8; abundance: -; j_gene: TRBJ1-1; d_gene: -; CDR3aa: CASSLLSQGEAFF; CDR3nt: TGTGCCAGCAGCTTACTCTCGCAGGGGGAAGCTTTCTTT
v_gene: TRBV30; abundance: -; j_gene: TRBJ2-3; d_gene: TRBD2; CDR3aa: CAWRTPSGEHTDTQYF; CDR3nt: TGTGCCTGGAGAACACCTAGCGGGGAACACACAGATACGCAGTATTTT
v_gene: TRBV23-1; abundance: -; j_gene: TRBJ2-3; d_gene: TRBD2; CDR3aa: CASSQTHPGTSGRASVTDTQYF; CDR3nt: TGCGCCAGCAGTCAAACCCACCCCGGGACTAGCGGGAGGGCCTCGGTCACAGATACGCAGTATTTT
v_gene: TRBV5-1; abundance: -; j_gene: TRBJ1-5; d_gene: -; CDR3aa: CASSQTPGGISNQPQHF; CDR3nt: TGCGCCAGCAGCCAAACCCCGGGTGGAATAAGCAATCAGCCCCAGCATTTT